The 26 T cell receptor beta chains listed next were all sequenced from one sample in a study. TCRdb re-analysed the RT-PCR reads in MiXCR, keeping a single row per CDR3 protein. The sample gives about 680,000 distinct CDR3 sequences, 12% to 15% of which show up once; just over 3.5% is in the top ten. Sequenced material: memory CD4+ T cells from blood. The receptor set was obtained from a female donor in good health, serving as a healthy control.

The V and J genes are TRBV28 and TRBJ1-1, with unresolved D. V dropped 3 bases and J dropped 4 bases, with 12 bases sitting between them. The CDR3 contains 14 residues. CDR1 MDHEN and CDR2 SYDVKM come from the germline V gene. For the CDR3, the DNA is TGTGCCAGCAGTTTCGGGCGACGGGGCACTGAAGCTTTCTTT. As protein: CASSFGRRGTEAFF.

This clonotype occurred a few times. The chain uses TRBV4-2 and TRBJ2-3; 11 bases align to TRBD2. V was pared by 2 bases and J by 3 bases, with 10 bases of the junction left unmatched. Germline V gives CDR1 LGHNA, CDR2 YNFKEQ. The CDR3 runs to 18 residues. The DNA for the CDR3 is TGTGCCAGCAGCCAAAGGCCCCTAGCGGGGGGAACTACAGATACGCAGTATTTT. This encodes CASSQRPLAGGTTDTQYF.

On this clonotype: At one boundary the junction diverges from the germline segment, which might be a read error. The CDR3 here is CASRFGGRDSGQPQHF. The CDR3 region has the DNA TGTGCCAGCCGTTTTGGGGGGCGGGACTCCGGTCAGCCCCAGCATTTT. This chain links TRBV27 with TRBJ1-5; a weak D match, TRBD1 (6 bases). This CDR3 is built from 16 residues. Per the germline V gene, CDR1 is MNHEY and CDR2 is SMNVEV (reference sequence).

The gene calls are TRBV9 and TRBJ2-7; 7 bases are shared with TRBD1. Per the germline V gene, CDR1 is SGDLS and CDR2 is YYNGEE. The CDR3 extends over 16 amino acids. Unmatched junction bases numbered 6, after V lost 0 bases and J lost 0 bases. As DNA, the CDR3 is TGTGCCAGCAGCGTAGGACAGGGACAAGTCTCCTACGAGCAGTACTTC. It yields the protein CASSVGQGQVSYEQYF.

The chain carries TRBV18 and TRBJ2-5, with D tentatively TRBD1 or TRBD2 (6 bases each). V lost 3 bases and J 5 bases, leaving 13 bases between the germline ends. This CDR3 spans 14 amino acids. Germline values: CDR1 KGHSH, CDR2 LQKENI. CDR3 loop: CASSPSRGQETQYF. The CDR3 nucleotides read TGTGCCAGCTCACCTAGCCGGGGGCAGGAGACCCAGTACTTC.

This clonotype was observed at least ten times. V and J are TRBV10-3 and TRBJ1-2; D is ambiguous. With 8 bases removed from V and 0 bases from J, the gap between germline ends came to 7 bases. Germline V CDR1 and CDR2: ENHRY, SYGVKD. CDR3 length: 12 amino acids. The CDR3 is CAIAGANYGYTF. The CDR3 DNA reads TGTGCCATCGCCGGAGCTAACTATGGCTACACCTTC.

The CDR3 nucleotides are TGTGCCAGCCGAGACGGACAGGGGGCTAATCAGCCCCAGCATTTT. This codes for CASRDGQGANQPQHF. V gene TRBV19 combines with J gene TRBJ1-5; 11 nucleotides match TRBD1. The CDR3 runs to 15 residues. V trimming: 9 bases; J trimming: 4 bases; junction bases outside the gene matches: 8. Germline CDR1 LNHDA, CDR2 SQIVND (reference sequence).

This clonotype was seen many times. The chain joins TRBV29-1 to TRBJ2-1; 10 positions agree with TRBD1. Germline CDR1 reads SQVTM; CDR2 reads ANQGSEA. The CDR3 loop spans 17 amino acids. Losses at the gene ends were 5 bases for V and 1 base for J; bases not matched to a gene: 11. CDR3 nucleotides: TGCAGCGTTTCCGGGACAGGGGTATTACTGTCCTACAATGAGCAGTTCTTC. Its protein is CSVSGTGVLLSYNEQFF.

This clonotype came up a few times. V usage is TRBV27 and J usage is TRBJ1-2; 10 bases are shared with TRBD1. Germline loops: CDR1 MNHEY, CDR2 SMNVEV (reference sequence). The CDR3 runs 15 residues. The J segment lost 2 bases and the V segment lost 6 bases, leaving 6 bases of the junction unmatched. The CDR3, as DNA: TGTGCCAGCAGGAGGGGACAGGGGCGAAACTATGGCTACACCTTC. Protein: CASRRGQGRNYGYTF.

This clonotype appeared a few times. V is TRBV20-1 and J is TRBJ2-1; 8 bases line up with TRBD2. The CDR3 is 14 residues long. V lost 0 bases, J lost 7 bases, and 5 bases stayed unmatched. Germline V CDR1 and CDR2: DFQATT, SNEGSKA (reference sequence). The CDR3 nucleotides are TGCAGTGCTAGAGAGACGGGAGGGCCGAATGAGCAGTTCTTC. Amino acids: CSARETGGPNEQFF.

CDR3 loop: CASSHSGGTGELFF. The CDR3 DNA reads as TGTGCCAGCAGCCATTCCGGGGGCACCGGGGAGCTGTTTTTT. The chain joins TRBV7-3 to TRBJ2-2; D is possibly TRBD2 (6 bases). Germline CDR1 reads SGHTA; CDR2 reads FQGTGA. V gave up 5 bases and J gave up 4 bases, with 11 bases separating them. The CDR3 sequence is 14 residues long.

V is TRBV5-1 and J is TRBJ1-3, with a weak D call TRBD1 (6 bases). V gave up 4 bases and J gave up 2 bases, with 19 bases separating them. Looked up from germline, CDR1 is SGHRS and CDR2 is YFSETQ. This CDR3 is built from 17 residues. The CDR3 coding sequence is TGCGCCAGCAGCCTAGCCGTCGGGGGGCGAACTGGAAACACCATATATTTT. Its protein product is CASSLAVGGRTGNTIYF.

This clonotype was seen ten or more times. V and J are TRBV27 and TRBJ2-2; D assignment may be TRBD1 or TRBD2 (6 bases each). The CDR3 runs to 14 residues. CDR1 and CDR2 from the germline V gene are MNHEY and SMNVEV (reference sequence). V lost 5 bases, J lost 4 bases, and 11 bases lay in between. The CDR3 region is CASSGGGLTGELFF. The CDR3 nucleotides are TGTGCCAGCAGTGGTGGGGGGCTCACCGGGGAGCTGTTTTTT.

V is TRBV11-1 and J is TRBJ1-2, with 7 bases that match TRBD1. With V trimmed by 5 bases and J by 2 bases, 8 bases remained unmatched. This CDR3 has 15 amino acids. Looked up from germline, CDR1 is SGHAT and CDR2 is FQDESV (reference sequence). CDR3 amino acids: CASSRNRGKNYGYTF. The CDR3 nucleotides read TGTGCCAGCAGCCGAAACAGGGGAAAAAACTATGGCTACACCTTC.

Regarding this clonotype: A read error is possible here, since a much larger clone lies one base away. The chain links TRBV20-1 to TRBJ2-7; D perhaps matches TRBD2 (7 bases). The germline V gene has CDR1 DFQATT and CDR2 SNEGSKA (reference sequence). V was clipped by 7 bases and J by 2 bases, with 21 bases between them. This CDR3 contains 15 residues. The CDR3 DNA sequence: TGCAGTGTTTCAGACCGGAGGGGGGGCCCCTACGAGCAGTACTTC. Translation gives CSVSDRRGGPYEQYF.

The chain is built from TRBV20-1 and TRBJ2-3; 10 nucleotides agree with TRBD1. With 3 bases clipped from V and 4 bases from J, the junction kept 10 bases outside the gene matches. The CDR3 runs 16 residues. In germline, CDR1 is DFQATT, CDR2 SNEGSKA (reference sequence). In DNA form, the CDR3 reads TGCAGTGCTAGTGGGTGGACAGGGGGTCGCCCAGATACGCAGTATTTT. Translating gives CSASGWTGGRPDTQYF.

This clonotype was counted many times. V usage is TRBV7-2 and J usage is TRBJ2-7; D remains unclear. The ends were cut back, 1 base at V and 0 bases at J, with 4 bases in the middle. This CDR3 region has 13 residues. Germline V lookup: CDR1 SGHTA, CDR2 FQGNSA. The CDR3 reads CASSLDFSYEQYF. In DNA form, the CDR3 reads TGTGCCAGCAGCTTAGACTTCTCCTACGAGCAGTACTTC.

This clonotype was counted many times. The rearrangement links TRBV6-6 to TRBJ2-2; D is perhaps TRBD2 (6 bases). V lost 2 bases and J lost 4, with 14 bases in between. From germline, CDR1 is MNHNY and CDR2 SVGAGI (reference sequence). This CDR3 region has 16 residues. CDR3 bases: TGTGCCAGCAGTTACGCTCCTCTAGCGTTCACCGGGGAGCTGTTTTTT. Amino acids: CASSYAPLAFTGELFF.

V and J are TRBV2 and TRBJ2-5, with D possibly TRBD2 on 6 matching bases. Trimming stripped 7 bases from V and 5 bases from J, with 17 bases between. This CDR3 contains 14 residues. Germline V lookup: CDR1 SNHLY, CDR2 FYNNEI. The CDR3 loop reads CASTGGNSGETQYF. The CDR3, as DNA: TGTGCCAGCACGGGCGGGAATTCGGGGGAGACCCAGTACTTC.

This CDR3 is CASSLADFGNTIYF. The CDR3 DNA reads as TGTGCCAGCAGCTTGGCGGATTTTGGAAACACCATATATTTT. V usage is TRBV5-6 and J usage is TRBJ1-3, with D hard to call. The germline gives CDR1 SGHDT, CDR2 YYEEEE. CDR3 length: 14 amino acids. V gave up 0 bases and J gave up 3 bases, with 7 bases separating them.

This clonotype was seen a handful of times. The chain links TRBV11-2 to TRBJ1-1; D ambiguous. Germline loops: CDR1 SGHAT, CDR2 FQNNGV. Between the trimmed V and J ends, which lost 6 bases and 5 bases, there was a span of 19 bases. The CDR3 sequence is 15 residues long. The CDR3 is CASRSIREGGTEAFF. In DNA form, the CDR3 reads TGTGCCAGCAGATCAATCCGGGAGGGCGGAACTGAAGCTTTCTTT. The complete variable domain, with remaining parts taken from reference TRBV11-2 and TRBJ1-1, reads EAGVAQSPRYKIIEKRQSVAFWCNPISGHATLYWYQQILGQGPKLLIQFQNNGVVDDSQLPKDRFSAERLKGVDSTLKIQPAKLEDSAVYLCASRSIREGGTEAFFGQGTRLTVV.

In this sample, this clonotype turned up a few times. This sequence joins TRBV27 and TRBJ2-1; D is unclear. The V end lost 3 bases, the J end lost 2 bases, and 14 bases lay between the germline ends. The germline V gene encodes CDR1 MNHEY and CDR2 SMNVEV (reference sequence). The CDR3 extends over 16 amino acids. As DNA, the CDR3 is TGTGCCAGCAGTTTGATCGGTGGCGGTCCCTACAATGAGCAGTTCTTC. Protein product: CASSLIGGGPYNEQFF.

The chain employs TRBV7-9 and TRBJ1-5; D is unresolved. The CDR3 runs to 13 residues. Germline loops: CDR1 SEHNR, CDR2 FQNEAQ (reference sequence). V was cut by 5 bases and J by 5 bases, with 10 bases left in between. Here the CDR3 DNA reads TGTGCCAGCAGCAGGACGGTCGATCAGCCCCAGCATTTT. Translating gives CASSRTVDQPQHF. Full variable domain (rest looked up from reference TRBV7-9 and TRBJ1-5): DTGVSQNPRHKITKRGQNVTFRCDPISEHNRLYWYRQTLGQGPEFLTYFQNEAQLEKSRLLSDRFSAERPKGSFSTLEIQRTEQGDSAMYLCASSRTVDQPQHFGDGTRLSIL.

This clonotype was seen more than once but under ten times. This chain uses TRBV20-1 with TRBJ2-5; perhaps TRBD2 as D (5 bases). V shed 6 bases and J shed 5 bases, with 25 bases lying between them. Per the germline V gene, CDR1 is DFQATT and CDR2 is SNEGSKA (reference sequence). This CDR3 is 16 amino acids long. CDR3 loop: CSAGLYNGRAWETQYF. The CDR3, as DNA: TGCAGTGCAGGACTCTACAATGGTCGGGCATGGGAGACCCAGTACTTC.

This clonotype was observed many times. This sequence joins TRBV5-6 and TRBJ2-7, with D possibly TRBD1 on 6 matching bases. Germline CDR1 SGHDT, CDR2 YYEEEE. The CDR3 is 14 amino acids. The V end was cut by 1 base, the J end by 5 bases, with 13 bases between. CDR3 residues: CASSLWKTGNEQYF. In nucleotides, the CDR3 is TGTGCCAGCAGCTTGTGGAAGACAGGAAACGAGCAGTACTTC.

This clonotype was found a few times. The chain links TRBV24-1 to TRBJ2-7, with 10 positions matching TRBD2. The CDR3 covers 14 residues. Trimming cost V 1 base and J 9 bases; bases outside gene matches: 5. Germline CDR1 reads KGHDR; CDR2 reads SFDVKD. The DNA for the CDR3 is TGTGCCACCAGTGATTTTACTAGCGGGAACGGGCAGTACTTC. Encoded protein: CATSDFTSGNGQYF.